Below are 29 T cell receptor beta chains sequenced from a single sample in a study of T cell changes during pregnancy in multiple sclerosis. Sequenced by immunoSEQ multiplex PCR; TCRdb stores in-frame clones only, minus some. This sample has approximately 31,000 clones, with 90% found just once. Specimen: CD8+ T cells from peripheral blood mononuclear cells, collected in the second trimester of pregnancy. The receptor source for this set is a female donor with multiple sclerosis, enrolled in a pregnancy study.

The chain has TRBV7-2 and TRBJ2-3; 9 bases agree with TRBD2. The CDR3 has 14 amino acids. Germline V gene data show CDR1 as SGHTA and CDR2 as FQGNSA. The ends lost 1 base at V and 4 bases at J; junction bases unmatched: 0. DNA for the CDR3: TGTGCCAGCAGCTTAGAGCGGGAGGCAGATACGCAGTATTTT. Residues: CASSLEREADTQYF.

The table lists this clone with a few counts. The chain employs TRBV27 and TRBJ2-1, with a possible D match to TRBD1 (6 bases). CDR3 length equals 14 residues. Germline values: CDR1 MNHEY, CDR2 SMNVEV (reference sequence). With 8 bases removed from V and 4 bases from J, the gap between germline ends came to 15 bases. The CDR3 region has the DNA TGTGCCAGCGGCCCTCAGGGGCCGTACAATGAGCAGTTCTTC. Translation gives CASGPQGPYNEQFF.

This clone appeared a single time. The chain couples TRBV7-2 to TRBJ1-1, with D hard to call. This CDR3 has 15 amino acids. CDR1 and CDR2 (germline): SGHTA, FQGNSA. Trimming left V 5 bases short and J 0 bases short, with 13 bases between. The CDR3 DNA reads TGTGCCAGCAGCCCCAGACTTGGTATGAACACTGAAGCTTTCTTT. Its translation is CASSPRLGMNTEAFF.

The chain joins TRBV19 to TRBJ2-7; perhaps TRBD2 as D (6 bases). This CDR3 spans 15 amino acids. Trimming took off 3 bases at V and 3 bases at J, with 15 bases between the two ends. CDR1 and CDR2 from the germline V gene are LNHDA and SQIVND (reference sequence). CDR3 loop: CASSIIGGVGYEQYF. The CDR3 nucleotides are TGTGCCAGTAGTATCATCGGGGGTGTAGGCTACGAGCAGTACTTC.

The count of this clone is one. This chain connects TRBV2 to TRBJ1-2; the match to TRBD1 covers 7 bases. Unmatched junction bases numbered 6, after V lost 5 bases and J lost 3 bases. This CDR3 has 14 residues. Germline lookup yields CDR1 SNHLY and CDR2 FYNNEI. DNA for the CDR3: TGTGCCAGCAGTTGGCTTCAGGGGGACTATGGCTACACCTTC. Amino acids: CASSWLQGDYGYTF. The complete variable domain, with remaining parts taken from reference TRBV2 and TRBJ1-2, reads EPEVTQTPSHQVTQMGQEVILRCVPISNHLYFYWYRQILGQKVEFLVSFYNNEISEKSEIFDDQFSVERPDGSNFTLKIRSTKLEDSAMYFCASSWLQGDYGYTFGSGTRLTVV.

CDR3 sequence (DNA): TGTGCCAGCAGCGTAGTTCCCGCCCTAAAGCGGGATCGGTTCTTC. Its protein product is CASSVVPALKRDRFF. The chain is built from TRBV9 and TRBJ2-1, with 7 bases fitting TRBD2. Trimming took 0 bases from V and 15 from J; bases not matched to a gene: 15. The CDR3 contains 15 residues. Germline CDR1 and CDR2: SGDLS and YYNGEE.

The chain employs TRBV11-2 and TRBJ2-5, with D perhaps TRBD2 (6 bases). Germline V lookup: CDR1 SGHAT, CDR2 FQNNGV. The CDR3 has 19 residues. The V and J ends lost 1 base and 1 base respectively, with 22 bases between them. CDR3 residues: CASSLGISGEAVGQETQYF. CDR3 bases: TGTGCCAGCAGCTTAGGGATTTCGGGAGAGGCGGTCGGCCAAGAGACCCAGTACTTC.

This clone was found a few times. The genes are TRBV9 and TRBJ2-7; a weak D match, TRBD1 (6 bases). Trimming took 4 bases from V and 3 from J, leaving 8 bases between them. The CDR3 sequence is 12 residues long. Germline CDR1 SGDLS, CDR2 YYNGEE. CDR3 coding DNA: TGTGCCAGCAGCAAAGGGGGCTACGAGCAGTACTTC. This translates into CASSKGGYEQYF.

V gene TRBV6-6 combines with J gene TRBJ2-7; TRBD1 agrees at 7 bases. The CDR3 is made up of 16 amino acids. Germline-derived CDR1 and CDR2 are MNHNY and SVGAGI (reference sequence). After removal of 5 bases from V and 6 bases from J, the junction contained 16 bases not matched to a gene. In DNA form, the CDR3 reads TGTGCCAGCAGTCAATCCTCCGGGACAGAATCGATCGAGCAGTACTTC. This gives the protein CASSQSSGTESIEQYF.

This clone was seen a single time. V and J are TRBV5-6 and TRBJ2-7, with TRBD2 as a possible D gene (7 bases). The V gene lost 4 bases and the J gene lost 5 bases, with 19 bases spanning the gap. Germline CDR1 is SGHDT and CDR2 is YYEEEE. The CDR3 loop spans 15 amino acids. The DNA for the CDR3 is TGTGCCAGCAGCGGGGGCGGGAGATGGGGGGACGAGCAGTACTTC. Translation gives CASSGGGRWGDEQYF.

A single count supports this clone. The J gene is TRBJ2-1, the V gene TRBV4-1; no clear D. Trimming stripped 2 bases from V and 0 bases from J, with 14 bases between. Germline CDR1 is MGHRA and CDR2 is YSYEKL. The length of the CDR3 is 17 residues. The CDR3 DNA reads TGCGCCAGCAGCCAAAAGGTCCAGGTCATCTCCTACAATGAGCAGTTCTTC. Translated: CASSQKVQVISYNEQFF.

The chain uses TRBV29-1 and TRBJ2-1; 9 bases are a match to TRBD2. The germline V gene encodes CDR1 SQVTM and CDR2 ANQGSEA. J lost 3 bases, V lost 1 base, and 1 base had no gene match. The CDR3 has 14 amino acids. This CDR3 reads CSVEGTSDYNEQFF. In DNA, the CDR3 is TGCAGCGTTGAAGGGACTAGCGACTACAATGAGCAGTTCTTC.

This chain uses TRBV30 with TRBJ2-7; 7 bases line up with TRBD2. The V segment lost 0 bases and the J segment 4 bases; nucleotides outside the gene matches: 12. The CDR3 spans 16 residues. From germline, CDR1 is GTSNPN and CDR2 SVGIG (reference sequence). The CDR3 region has the DNA TGTGCCTGGAGTGTACTTGCAGCGGGAAAGGAGTACGAGCAGTACTTC. It translates to CAWSVLAAGKEYEQYF. The full variable domain, rest sourced from reference TRBV30 and TRBJ2-7, is SQTIHQWPATLVQPVGSPLSLECTVEGTSNPNLYWYRQAAGRGLQLLFYSVGIGQISSEVPQNLSASRPQDRQFILSSKKLLLSDSGFYLCAWSVLAAGKEYEQYFGPGTRLTVT.

This chain links TRBV27 with TRBJ2-5; TRBD1 might be the D (5 bases). V lost 8 bases to trimming and J lost 4 bases, with 17 bases between them. Germline V CDR1 and CDR2: MNHEY, SMNVEV (reference sequence). This CDR3 is 14 amino acids long. CDR3 sequence: CASGAWMGSETQYF. The DNA of the CDR3 is TGTGCCAGCGGGGCGTGGATGGGGTCAGAGACCCAGTACTTC.

The CDR3 loop reads CASSQAWAGMQYF. CDR3 nucleotide sequence: TGTGCCAGCAGTCAGGCCTGGGCGGGGATGCAGTATTTT. The chain has TRBV6-6 and TRBJ2-3, with D perhaps matching TRBD2 (6 bases). Deletions cut 5 bases from V and 11 bases from J, with 17 bases between. Germline CDR1 MNHNY, CDR2 SVGAGI (reference sequence). CDR3 length: 13 amino acids.

Remarks on this clone: A junction end diverges from the germline sequence, so it may reflect a read error. V is TRBV18 and J is TRBJ1-2, with TRBD1 matching over 10 bases. The germline V gene encodes CDR1 KGHSH and CDR2 LQKENI. The CDR3 contains 15 residues. CDR3: CASSPPTGGFDGYTF. The DNA of the CDR3 is TGTGCCAGCTCACCACCGACAGGGGGCTTCGATGGCTACACTTTC.

The rearrangement links TRBV4-3 to TRBJ2-1, with TRBD2 matching 11 bases. CDR1 and CDR2 (germline): LGHNA, YSLEER. This CDR3 contains 16 residues. Germline trimming cut 3 bases from V and 6 bases from J; bases unmatched to any gene: 7. CDR3 region: CASSHTLAGVGNEQFF. The CDR3 DNA sequence: TGCGCCAGCAGCCACACACTAGCGGGAGTGGGCAATGAGCAGTTCTTC.

V gene TRBV7-9 combines with J gene TRBJ1-2; 10 bases align to TRBD1. Germline V CDR1 and CDR2: SEHNR, FQNEAQ (reference sequence). V trimming: 1 base; J trimming: 10 bases; junction bases outside the gene matches: 9. The CDR3 is 15 residues long. The CDR3 DNA reads as TGTGCCAGCAGCTTAGTTCTGGGACAGGGGATTGACTACACCTTC. Translated: CASSLVLGQGIDYTF.

This clone was seen a few times. Other nucleotide sequences in the sample specify the same CDR3. The gene calls are TRBV29-1 and TRBJ1-1, with unresolved D. V lost 0 bases and J 1 base, leaving 3 bases between the germline ends. This CDR3 has 12 amino acids. CDR1 is SQVTM, CDR2 ANQGSEA, per germline. The DNA of the CDR3 is TGCAGCGTTGAAGATAAGAACACTGAAGCTTTCTTT. Its protein is CSVEDKNTEAFF.

This clone was counted only a few times. The chain carries TRBV29-1 and TRBJ1-1; possibly TRBD1 for D (5 bases). This CDR3 comprises 12 residues. The germline V gene has CDR1 SQVTM and CDR2 ANQGSEA. V lost 3 bases and J lost 5, with 10 bases in between. CDR3 nucleotides: TGCAGCGTTGACAAGGGGTGGACTGAAGCTTTCTTT. Its protein is CSVDKGWTEAFF.

The chain combines TRBV6-1 with TRBJ2-3; maybe TRBD1 (6 bases). CDR1 and CDR2 from the germline V gene are MNHNS and SASEGT. The CDR3 consists of 14 residues. V dropped 3 bases and J dropped 3 bases, with 10 bases sitting between them. CDR3 region: CASSDMGATDTQYF. CDR3 DNA: TGTGCCAGCAGTGACATGGGGGCAACAGATACGCAGTATTTT.

Here the CDR3 reads CASSQDRGTAGYTF. DNA for the CDR3: TGTGCCAGCAGCCAGGACAGGGGGACGGCTGGCTACACCTTC. The chain is built from TRBV4-2 and TRBJ1-2; 10 positions agree with TRBD1. The CDR3 spans 14 residues. Germline loops: CDR1 LGHNA, CDR2 YNFKEQ. The V segment lost 3 bases and the J segment 7 bases; nucleotides outside the gene matches: 5.

This chain links TRBV4-3 with TRBJ2-7; maybe TRBD2 (6 bases). V gave up 0 bases and J gave up 4 bases, with 16 bases separating them. Germline V gene data show CDR1 as LGHNA and CDR2 as YSLEER. This CDR3 contains 16 residues. The CDR3 spells CASSQDPLEGRYEQYF. CDR3 in DNA: TGCGCCAGCAGCCAAGATCCCCTGGAGGGTAGGTACGAGCAGTACTTC.

V and J are TRBV5-1 and TRBJ1-2; TRBD1 is a possible D gene (6 bases). Germline CDR1 and CDR2: SGHRS and YFSETQ. Trimming shortened V by 4 bases and J by 6 bases, and 10 bases separated the two germline ends. The CDR3 is 12 residues long. The CDR3 coding sequence is TGCGCCAGCAGCGAACAGGGTAATGGCTACACCTTC. Amino acid sequence: CASSEQGNGYTF. The entire variable domain, with the rest obtained from reference TRBV5-1 and TRBJ1-2, is as follows: KAGVTQTPRYLIKTRGQQVTLSCSPISGHRSVSWYQQTPGQGLQFLFEYFSETQRNKGNFPGRFSGRQFSNSRSEMNVSTLELGDSALYLCASSEQGNGYTFGSGTRLTVV.

The rearrangement joins TRBV4-3 to TRBJ2-7; 7 bases are a match to TRBD2. This CDR3 contains 19 residues. Trimming at V came to 3 bases and at J to 2 bases, leaving 19 bases not matched to a gene. Germline V gene lookup returns CDR1 LGHNA and CDR2 YSLEER. In nucleotides, the CDR3 is TGCGCCAGCAGCCAGAGCCCCCAGGGCACCAGCGGGGATCCCTACGAGCAGTACTTC. Translation gives CASSQSPQGTSGDPYEQYF.

The gene calls are TRBV10-3 and TRBJ2-7, with 9 bases identical to TRBD2. The junction had 10 bases not matched to a gene; V was cut back by 8 bases and J by 2 bases. The germline V gene encodes CDR1 ENHRY and CDR2 SYGVKD. The CDR3 consists of 15 residues. DNA for the CDR3: TGTGCCATCTCCAGGGTAGTAGCGGGAGCCTACGAGCAGTACTTC. It specifies CAISRVVAGAYEQYF.

This chain links TRBV15 with TRBJ2-7; D perhaps matches TRBD2 (5 bases). This CDR3 region has 15 residues. The germline gives CDR1 LNHNV, CDR2 YYDKDF (reference sequence). Trimming shortened V by 0 bases and J by 7 bases, and 16 bases separated the two germline ends. CDR3 bases: TGTGCCACCAGCAGAGATTTTCGGGGATCCGGGGAGCAGTACTTC. This codes for CATSRDFRGSGEQYF.

J is TRBJ2-7 and V is TRBV9; D is possibly TRBD2 (8 bases). This CDR3 contains 15 residues. The germline CDR1 and CDR2 sequences are SGDLS and YYNGEE. The V end lost 4 bases, the J end lost 7 bases, and 21 bases lay between the germline ends. The CDR3 is CASSPREGAMWEQYF. CDR3 nucleotides: TGTGCCAGCAGCCCTCGGGAGGGGGCGATGTGGGAGCAGTACTTC.

Note on this clone: Germline is not matched at one junction end, which may reflect a read error. J is TRBJ2-7 and V is TRBV27, with 7 positions matching TRBD2. CDR1 and CDR2 from the germline V gene are MNHEY and SMNVEV (reference sequence). CDR3 length: 17 residues. The CDR3 sequence: CASSYSPPWLADYEQCF. Here the CDR3 DNA reads TGTGCCAGCAGTTATTCCCCCCCCTGGCTAGCGGACTACGAGCAGTGCTTC.